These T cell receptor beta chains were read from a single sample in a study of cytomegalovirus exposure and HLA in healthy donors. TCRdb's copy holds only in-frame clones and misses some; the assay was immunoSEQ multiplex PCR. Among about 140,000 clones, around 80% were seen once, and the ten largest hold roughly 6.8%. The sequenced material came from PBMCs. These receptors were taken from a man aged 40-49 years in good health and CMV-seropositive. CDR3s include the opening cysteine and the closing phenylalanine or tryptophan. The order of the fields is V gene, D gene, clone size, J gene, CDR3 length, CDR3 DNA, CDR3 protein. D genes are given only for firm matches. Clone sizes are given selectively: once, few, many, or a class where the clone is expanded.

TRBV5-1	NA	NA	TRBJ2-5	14	TGCGCCAGCAGCTTGGGATTTCAGTCAGAGACCCAGTACTTC	CASSLGFQSETQYF
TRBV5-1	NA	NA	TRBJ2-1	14	TGCGCCAGCTCAGGGCAGGGGCGCGAAAATGAGCAGTTCTTC	CASSGQGRENEQFF
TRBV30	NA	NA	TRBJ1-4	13	TGTGCCTGGAGTAAGGTTGGGAGGGAAAAACTGTTTTTT	CAWSKVGREKLFF
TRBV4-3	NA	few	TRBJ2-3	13	TGCGCCAGCAGCATAACAGGGAGAGATACGCAGTATTTT	CASSITGRDTQYF
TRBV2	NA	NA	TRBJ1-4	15	TGTGCCAGCAGAGCAGACAGCACAACTAATGAAAAACTGTTTTTT	CASRADSTTNEKLFF
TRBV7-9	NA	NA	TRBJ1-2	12	TGTGCCAGCAGCTTGGAGGCGGATGGCTACACCTTC	CASSLEADGYTF
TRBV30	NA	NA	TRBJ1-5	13	TGTGCCTGGAGTGGCAGGGTTGAACAGCCCCAGCATTTT	CAWSGRVEQPQHF
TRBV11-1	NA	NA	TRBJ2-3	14	TGTGCCAGCAGCTCCCAGGGTGGGACAGATACGCAGTATTTT	CASSSQGGTDTQYF
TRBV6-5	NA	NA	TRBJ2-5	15	TGTGCCAGCAGTCTTTTTGGGGCCCTCCAAGAGACCCAGTACTTC	CASSLFGALQETQYF
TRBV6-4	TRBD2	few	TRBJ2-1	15	TGTGCCAGCAGTGACGAAACGGGGGGTTATCTTGAGCAGTTCTTC	CASSDETGGYLEQFF
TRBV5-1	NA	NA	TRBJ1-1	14	TGCGCCAGCAGCGACCAAGAAGCGTCCACTGAAGCTTTCTTT	CASSDQEASTEAFF
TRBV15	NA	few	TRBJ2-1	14	TGTGCCACCAGCAGAGATCCTAGTCGAGGTGAGCAGTTCTTC	CATSRDPSRGEQFF
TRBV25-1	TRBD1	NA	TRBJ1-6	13	TGTGCCAGCAGGGGACAGAGTAATTCACCCCTCCACTTT	CASRGQSNSPLHF
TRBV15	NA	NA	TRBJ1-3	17	TGTGCCACCAGCAGAGACCAGAGGATCCTTGGTGGAGACACCATATATTTT	CATSRDQRILGGDTIYF
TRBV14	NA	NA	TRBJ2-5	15	TGTGCCAGCAGCCAAGTCCGCCACCCGGGGGAGACCCAGTACTTC	CASSQVRHPGETQYF
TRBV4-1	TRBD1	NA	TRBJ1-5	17	TGCGCCAGCAGCCGGACTCCGGGACAGGGGGCTAATCAGCCCCAGCATTTT	CASSRTPGQGANQPQHF
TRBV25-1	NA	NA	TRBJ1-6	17	TGTGCCAGCAGTGGCGACAGGCCACGCTCCTATAATTCACCCCTCCACTTT	CASSGDRPRSYNSPLHF
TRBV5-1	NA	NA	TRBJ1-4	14	TGCGCCAGCAGCGTACTTGCAACTAATGAAAAACTGTTTTTT	CASSVLATNEKLFF
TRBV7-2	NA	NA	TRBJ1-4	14	TGTGCCAGCAGCTTGGACGGGGTTTCGGAAAAACTGTTTTTT	CASSLDGVSEKLFF
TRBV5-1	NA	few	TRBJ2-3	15	TGCGCCAGCAGCCCCGGGGGACAGAACACAGATACGCAGTATTTT	CASSPGGQNTDTQYF
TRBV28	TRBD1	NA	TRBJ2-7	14	TGTGCCAGCAGTTCACAGGGGGCGCTGAGCGAGCAGTACTTC	CASSSQGALSEQYF
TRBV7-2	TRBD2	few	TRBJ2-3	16	TGTGCCAGCAAAAGCGGGGGACATAGGATCACAGATACGCAGTATTTT	CASKSGGHRITDTQYF
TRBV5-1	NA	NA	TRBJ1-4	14	TGCGCCAGCAGCGTGGGCCTATCAAGAGAAAAACTGTTTTTT	CASSVGLSREKLFF
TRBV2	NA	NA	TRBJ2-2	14	TGTGCCAGCACTCCAGGATCGAACACCGGGGAGCTGTTTTTT	CASTPGSNTGELFF
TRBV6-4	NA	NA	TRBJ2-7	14	TGTGCCAGCAGTGAGGCTGGCCTCCGGGGCGAGCAGTACTTC	CASSEAGLRGEQYF
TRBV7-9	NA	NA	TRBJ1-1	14	TGTGCCAGCAGCTCCAGGACAGCAAGCACTGAAGCTTTCTTT	CASSSRTASTEAFF
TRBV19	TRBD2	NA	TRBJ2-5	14	TGTGCCAGTAGTTTCGTGGCGGGAGACGAGACCCAGTACTTC	CASSFVAGDETQYF
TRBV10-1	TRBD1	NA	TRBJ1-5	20	TGCGCCAGTAGATTTCCCAACCGGGACAGAAAGGCGTATAGCAATCAGCCCCAGCATTTT	CASRFPNRDRKAYSNQPQHF
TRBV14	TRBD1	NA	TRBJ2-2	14	TGTGCCAGCAGCCAAGAGCAGGGGGTCGGGGAGCTGTTTTTT	CASSQEQGVGELFF
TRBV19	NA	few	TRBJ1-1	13	TGTGCCAGTAGTCTCGGACGGGGTGATGAAGCTTTCTTT	CASSLGRGDEAFF
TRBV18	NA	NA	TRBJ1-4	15	TGTGCCAGCTCACCACCGACTTCTGGTTATGAAAAACTGTTTTTT	CASSPPTSGYEKLFF
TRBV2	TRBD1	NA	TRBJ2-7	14	TGTGCCAGCAGTCAAGACAGGGGGACCTACGAGCAGTACTTC	CASSQDRGTYEQYF
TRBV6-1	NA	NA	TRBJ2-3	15	TGTGCCAGCAGTGAAGAAACAGCGCCAGGGGATACGCAGTATTTT	CASSEETAPGDTQYF